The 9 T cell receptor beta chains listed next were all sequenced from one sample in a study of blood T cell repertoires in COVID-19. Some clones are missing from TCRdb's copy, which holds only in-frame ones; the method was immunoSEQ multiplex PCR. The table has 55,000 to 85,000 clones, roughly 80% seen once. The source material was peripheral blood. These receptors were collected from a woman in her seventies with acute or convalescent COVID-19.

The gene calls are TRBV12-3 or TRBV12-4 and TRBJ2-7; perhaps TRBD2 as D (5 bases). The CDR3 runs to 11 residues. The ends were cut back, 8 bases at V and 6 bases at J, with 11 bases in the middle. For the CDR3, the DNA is TGTGCCAGCGGTCCCGGAGGCGAGCAGTACTTC. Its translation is CASGPGGEQYF.

The CDR3, as DNA: TGTGCCAGCACCTCCGGGTGGACTAGCGGGCCCTACGAGCAGTACTTC. As protein: CASTSGWTSGPYEQYF. This sequence joins TRBV7-2 and TRBJ2-7, with TRBD2 identical over 11 bases. CDR3 length: 16 amino acids. V lost 7 bases and J lost 2; bases outside the gene matches: 10. Germline CDR1 SGHTA, CDR2 FQGNSA.

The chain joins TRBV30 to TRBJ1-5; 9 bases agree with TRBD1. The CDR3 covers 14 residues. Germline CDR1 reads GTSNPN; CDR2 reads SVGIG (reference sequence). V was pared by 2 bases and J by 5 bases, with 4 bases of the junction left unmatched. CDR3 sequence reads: CAWSWGQGDQPQHF. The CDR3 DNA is TGTGCCTGGAGTTGGGGACAGGGCGATCAGCCCCAGCATTTT.

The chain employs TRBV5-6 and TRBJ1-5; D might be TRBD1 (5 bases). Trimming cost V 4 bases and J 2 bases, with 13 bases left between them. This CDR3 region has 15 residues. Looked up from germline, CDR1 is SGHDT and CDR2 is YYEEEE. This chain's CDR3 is CASSRQLLGNQPQHF. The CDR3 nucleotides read TGTGCCAGCAGCCGACAGCTCCTTGGCAATCAGCCCCAGCATTTT. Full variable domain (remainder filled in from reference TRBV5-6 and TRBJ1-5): DAGVTQSPTHLIKTRGQQVTLRCSPKSGHDTVSWYQQALGQGPQFIFQYYEEEERQRGNFPDRFSGHQFPNYSSELNVNALLLGDSALYLCASSRQLLGNQPQHFGDGTRLSIL.

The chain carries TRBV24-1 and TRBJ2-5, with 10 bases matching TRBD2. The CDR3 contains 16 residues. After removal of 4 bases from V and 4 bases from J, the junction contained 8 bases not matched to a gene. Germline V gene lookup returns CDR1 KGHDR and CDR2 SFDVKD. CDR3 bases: TGTGCCACCAGTGACCTCTCTAGCGGGAGTGGAGAGACCCAGTACTTC. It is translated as CATSDLSSGSGETQYF.

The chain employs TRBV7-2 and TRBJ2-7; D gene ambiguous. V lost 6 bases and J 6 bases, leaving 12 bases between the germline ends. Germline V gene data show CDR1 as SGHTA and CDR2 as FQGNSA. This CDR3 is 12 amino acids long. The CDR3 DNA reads TGTGCCAGCAGGCCTGCCGGTGGCGAGCAGTACTTC. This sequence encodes CASRPAGGEQYF.

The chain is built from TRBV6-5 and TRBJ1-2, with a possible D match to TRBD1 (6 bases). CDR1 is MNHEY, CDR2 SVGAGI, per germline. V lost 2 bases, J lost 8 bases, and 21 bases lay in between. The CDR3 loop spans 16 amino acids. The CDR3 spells CASSYTYYRDGGGYTF. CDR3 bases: TGTGCCAGCAGTTACACCTATTACAGGGACGGCGGAGGCTACACCTTC.

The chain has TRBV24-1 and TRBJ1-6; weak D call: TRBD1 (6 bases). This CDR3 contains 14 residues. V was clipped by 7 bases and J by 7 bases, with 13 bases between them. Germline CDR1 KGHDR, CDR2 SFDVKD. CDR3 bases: TGTGCCACCAGGGGCGCAGGGGAAAATTCACCCCTCCACTTT. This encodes CATRGAGENSPLHF.

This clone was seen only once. CDR3 sequence (DNA): TGTGCCAGCAGTGGGACAGGGGCCTATGGCTACACCTTC. Translating it yields CASSGTGAYGYTF. This chain joins TRBV12-3 or TRBV12-4 and TRBJ1-2; 10 bases are shared with TRBD1. There are 13 residues in the CDR3. The V gene end was trimmed by 5 bases and the J gene end by 4 bases; junction bases not matched to a gene: 1.